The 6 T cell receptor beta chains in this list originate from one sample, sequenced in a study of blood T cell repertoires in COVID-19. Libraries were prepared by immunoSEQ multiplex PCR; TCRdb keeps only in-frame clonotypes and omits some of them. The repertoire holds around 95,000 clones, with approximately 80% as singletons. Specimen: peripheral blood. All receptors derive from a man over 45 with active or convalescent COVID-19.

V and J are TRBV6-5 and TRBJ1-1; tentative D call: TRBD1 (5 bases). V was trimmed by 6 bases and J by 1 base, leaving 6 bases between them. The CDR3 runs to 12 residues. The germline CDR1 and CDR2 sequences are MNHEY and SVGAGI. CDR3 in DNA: TGTGCCAGCAGCGGACAGAACACTGAAGCTTTCTTT. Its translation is CASSGQNTEAFF.

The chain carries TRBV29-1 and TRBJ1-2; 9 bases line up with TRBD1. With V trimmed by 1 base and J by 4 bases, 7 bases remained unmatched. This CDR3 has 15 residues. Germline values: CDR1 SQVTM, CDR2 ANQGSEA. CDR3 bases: TGCAGCGTTGAAGGTCCCGGGACAGGGCGCTATGGCTACACCTTC. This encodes CSVEGPGTGRYGYTF.

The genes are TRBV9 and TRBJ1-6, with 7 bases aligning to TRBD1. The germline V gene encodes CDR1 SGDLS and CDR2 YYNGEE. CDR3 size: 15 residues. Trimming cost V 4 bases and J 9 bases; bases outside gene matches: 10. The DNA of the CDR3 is TGTGCCAGCAGCCCCACAGGGGCCACAGGTTCACCCCTCCACTTT. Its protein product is CASSPTGATGSPLHF. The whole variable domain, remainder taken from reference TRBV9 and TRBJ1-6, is DSGVTQTPKHLITATGQRVTLRCSPRSGDLSVYWYQQSLDQGLQFLIQYYNGEERAKGNILERFSAQQFPDLHSELNLSSLELGDSALYFCASSPTGATGSPLHFGNGTRLTVT.

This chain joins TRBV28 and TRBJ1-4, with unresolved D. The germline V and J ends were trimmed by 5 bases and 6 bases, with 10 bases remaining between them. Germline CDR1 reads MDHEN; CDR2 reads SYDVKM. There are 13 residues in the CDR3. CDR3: CASSPVEDEKLFF. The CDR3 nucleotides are TGTGCCAGCAGTCCGGTTGAGGATGAAAAACTGTTTTTT. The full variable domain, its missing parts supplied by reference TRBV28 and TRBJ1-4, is DVKVTQSSRYLVKRTGEKVFLECVQDMDHENMFWYRQDPGLGLRLIYFSYDVKMKEKGDIPEGYSVSREKKERFSLILESASTNQTSMYLCASSPVEDEKLFFGSGTQLSVL.

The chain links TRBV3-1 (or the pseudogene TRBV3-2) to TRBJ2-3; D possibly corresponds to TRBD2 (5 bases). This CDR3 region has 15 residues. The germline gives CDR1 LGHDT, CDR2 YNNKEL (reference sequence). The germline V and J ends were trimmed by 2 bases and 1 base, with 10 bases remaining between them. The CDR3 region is CASSQMAAGTDTQYF. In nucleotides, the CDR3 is TGTGCCAGCAGCCAAATGGCAGCGGGCACAGATACGCAGTATTTT.

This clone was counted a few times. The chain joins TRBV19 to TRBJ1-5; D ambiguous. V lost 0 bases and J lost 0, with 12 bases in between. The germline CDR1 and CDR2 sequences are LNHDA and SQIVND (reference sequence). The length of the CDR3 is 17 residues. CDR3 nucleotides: TGTGCCAGTAGTATAGATCATTCAGGAAATAGCAATCAGCCCCAGCATTTT. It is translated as CASSIDHSGNSNQPQHF.